This is a list of T cell receptor beta chains from one sample in a study of T cell responses to AZD1222 COVID-19 vaccine. Some clones are missing from TCRdb's copy, which holds only in-frame ones; the method was immunoSEQ multiplex PCR. The data show over 45,000 clones, about 86% seen once. The material sequenced was peripheral blood, taken on day 0 of AZD1222 vaccination. The receptors were gathered from an adult in good health. Both conserved end residues are part of each CDR3. The D gene is left open where the match is weak. Only part of the rows carry a size: once, few, many, or a class if the clone is expanded.

d_gene	v_gene	len	j_gene	abundance	CDR3aa	CDR3nt
TRBD1	TRBV2	14	TRBJ2-7	NA	CASTPGQLWYEQYF	TGTGCCAGCACGCCGGGACAGCTCTGGTACGAGCAGTACTTC
NA	TRBV7-8	16	TRBJ1-5	NA	CASSLDGSWSNQPQHF	TGTGCCAGCAGCTTAGATGGGTCGTGGAGCAATCAGCCCCAGCATTTT
NA	TRBV19	11	TRBJ1-4	NA	CASSIEEKLFF	TGTGCCAGTAGTATTGAAGAAAAACTGTTTTTT
NA	TRBV4-2	15	TRBJ1-1	NA	CASSRAGPVNTEAFF	TGTGCCAGCAGCCGAGCAGGGCCGGTGAACACTGAAGCTTTCTTT
TRBD2	TRBV10-3	14	TRBJ2-1	NA	CAIKGLAGGNEQFF	TGTGCCATCAAGGGCCTAGCGGGAGGTAATGAGCAGTTCTTC
NA	TRBV7-8	14	TRBJ1-6	NA	CASSLPGNDSPLHF	TGTGCCAGCAGCCTTCCCGGAAATGATTCACCCCTCCACTTT
TRBD2	TRBV4-3	16	TRBJ2-7	NA	CASSLGLADRLSEQYF	TGCGCCAGCAGCCTTGGACTAGCGGACCGTCTATCCGAGCAGTACTTC
NA	TRBV28	12	TRBJ1-1	NA	CASSLGRVEAFF	TGTGCCAGCAGTTTAGGCAGAGTTGAAGCTTTCTTT
NA	TRBV3-1/TRBV3-2	13	TRBJ2-7	NA	CASSQGNSYEQYF	TGTGCCAGCAGCCAAGGGAACTCCTACGAGCAGTACTTC
TRBD1	TRBV6-4	16	TRBJ2-1	NA	CASSDTRTGLYNEQFF	TGTGCCAGCAGTGACACCAGGACAGGGCTCTACAATGAGCAGTTCTTC
TRBD2	TRBV2	15	TRBJ2-7	NA	CASSEGTSGGYEQYF	TGTGCCAGCAGTGAGGGGACTAGCGGAGGCTACGAGCAGTACTTC
NA	TRBV7-2	15	TRBJ1-2	NA	CASSFGGRRDYGYTF	TGTGCCAGCAGCTTTGGAGGCCGGCGGGACTATGGCTACACCTTC
NA	TRBV2	13	TRBJ1-2	NA	CASSVAPEWGYTF	TGTGCCAGCAGTGTAGCACCGGAGTGGGGCTACACCTTC
NA	TRBV18	15	TRBJ1-3	NA	CASSPVTGTRNTIYF	TGTGCCAGCTCACCAGTGACCGGGACGAGAAACACCATATATTTT
TRBD1	TRBV7-3	16	TRBJ1-6	NA	CASSLTGQGYNSPLHF	TGTGCCAGCAGCTTAACGGGACAGGGTTATAATTCACCCCTCCACTTT
NA	TRBV11-2	14	TRBJ2-3	NA	CASSELLSTDTQYF	TGTGCCAGCAGCGAACTACTAAGCACAGATACGCAGTATTTT
NA	TRBV7-9	14	TRBJ2-1	NA	CASSLQGSWDEQFF	TGTGCCAGCAGCTTACAGGGTTCATGGGATGAGCAGTTCTTC
NA	TRBV19	13	TRBJ2-3	NA	CASSDREGDTQYF	TGTGCCAGTAGTGACAGGGAGGGAGATACGCAGTATTTT
NA	TRBV29-1	12	TRBJ2-7	NA	CSVEGSSDEQYF	TGCAGCGTTGAAGGGAGTTCCGACGAGCAGTACTTC
TRBD1	TRBV28	15	TRBJ1-5	NA	CASSSGQGGNQPQHF	TGTGCCAGCAGCTCGGGACAGGGGGGCAATCAGCCCCAGCATTTT
NA	TRBV5-6	13	TRBJ1-2	NA	CASHIVNNYGYTF	TGTGCCAGCCACATTGTTAATAACTATGGCTACACCTTC
NA	TRBV28	13	TRBJ2-3	NA	CASTTDPRATQYF	TGTGCCAGCACTACGGATCCCAGGGCGACGCAGTATTTT
NA	TRBV4-2	16	TRBJ2-3	NA	CASSLTHASSTDTQYF	TGTGCCAGCAGCTTGACTCACGCCTCTAGCACAGATACGCAGTATTTT
NA	TRBV20-1	13	TRBJ1-1	NA	CSASGELNTEAFF	TGCAGTGCTAGTGGTGAGCTGAACACTGAAGCTTTCTTT
TRBD2	TRBV7-3	21	TRBJ2-1	NA	CASSLFVLSGTSGGLGDEQFF	TGTGCCAGCAGCCTCTTTGTACTTTCCGGGACTAGCGGGGGTTTGGGCGATGAGCAGTTCTTC
TRBD2	TRBV5-1	14	TRBJ2-7	NA	CASSLIAGKYEQYF	TGCGCCAGCAGCCTAATAGCGGGAAAGTACGAGCAGTACTTC
NA	TRBV18	15	TRBJ1-6	NA	CASSLDGRKNSPLHF	TGTGCCAGCTCACTGGACGGGAGAAAAAATTCACCCCTCCACTTT
TRBD1	TRBV27	18	TRBJ1-4	NA	CASSLADGTGRTNEKLFF	TGTGCCAGCAGTTTGGCCGACGGGACAGGCCGAACTAATGAAAAACTGTTTTTT
NA	TRBV19	13	TRBJ1-1	once	CASGLSISTEAFF	TGTGCCAGTGGGCTTTCGATTAGCACTGAAGCTTTCTTT
NA	TRBV4-1	16	TRBJ1-3	once	CASSQGPRVAGNTIYF	TGCGCCAGCAGCCAAGGGCCCAGGGTAGCTGGAAACACCATATATTTT
NA	TRBV30	13	TRBJ1-2	NA	CACTPRGEYGYTF	TGTGCCTGCACACCCAGGGGCGAGTATGGCTACACCTTC
NA	TRBV7-9	17	TRBJ2-7	NA	CASSLGSGRTHSYEQYF	TGTGCCAGCAGCTTGGGTTCGGGAAGGACACACTCCTACGAGCAGTACTTC
TRBD1	TRBV7-2	15	TRBJ1-2	NA	CASSDGDRRRYGYTF	TGTGCCAGCAGCGATGGGGACAGGAGGCGTTATGGCTACACCTTC
NA	TRBV7-3	14	TRBJ1-1	NA	CASSPGGGHTEAFF	TGTGCCAGCAGCCCCGGAGGGGGGCACACTGAAGCTTTCTTT
TRBD1	TRBV11-3	13	TRBJ1-1	NA	CASGRQGDTEAFF	TGTGCCAGTGGCCGACAGGGTGACACTGAAGCTTTCTTT
TRBD1	TRBV19	14	TRBJ1-1	NA	CASTGGWAALEAFF	TGTGCCAGTACAGGGGGTTGGGCCGCCCTTGAAGCTTTCTTT
NA	TRBV5-1	15	TRBJ1-1	NA	CASRVPEQPNTEAFF	TGCGCCAGCAGGGTGCCCGAACAGCCGAACACTGAAGCTTTCTTT
TRBD1	TRBV9	15	TRBJ1-2	once	CASSQEGGRWGGYTF	TGTGCCAGCAGCCAGGAAGGGGGCCGGTGGGGTGGCTACACCTTC
NA	TRBV6-4	13	TRBJ2-1	NA	CASSDRDYNEQFF	TGTGCCAGCAGTGACCGGGACTACAATGAGCAGTTCTTC
NA	TRBV10-3	13	TRBJ1-1	NA	CAATRPSGGIAFF	TGTGCCGCTACGCGTCCAAGTGGCGGGATAGCTTTCTTT
NA	TRBV7-2	17	TRBJ2-3	NA	CASSFAGEAVGPDTQYF	TGTGCCAGCAGCTTCGCCGGGGAGGCGGTAGGTCCAGATACGCAGTATTTT
NA	TRBV30	13	TRBJ1-2	NA	CAWRLTGTWGYTF	TGTGCCTGGCGCCTAACAGGGACGTGGGGCTACACCTTC